This TCR beta chain was identified during a study of human T cells and chemical hapten exposure. The V gene's germline CDR1 is SEHNR and CDR2 FQNEAQ (reference sequence). CDR3 length equals 17 residues. The V gene end was trimmed by 1 base and the J gene end by 5 bases; junction bases not matched to a gene: 11. Individual cDNA molecules each carried unique molecular identifiers attached by the library. One entry per CDR3 protein, called by TCRdb with MiXCR from the RACE reads. The profile shows about 68,000 distinct CDR3 sequences, roughly 11% of them singletons. Study results and limitations: Significantly more large CDR3 similarity clusters arose among expanded TCRs than among controls.

Time point given: pre-sensitization, week 0. Treatment given: therapeutic diphenylcyclopropenone sensitization with weekly scalp DPC. This clonotype was seen repeatedly, ten times or more. Its antigen is still unknown. This specimen was whole blood, taken in connection with sensitization to the hapten diphenylcyclopropenone (DPC). This chain connects TRBV7-9 to TRBJ2-7, with 10 bases fitting TRBD2. This sequence was found in a woman in her forties or fifties with alopecia areata. Some clones in this sample may be carry-over from other donors' samples. The CDR3 DNA reads as TGTGCCAGCAGCTTAGTTGGTCTAGCGGGAGCATCCCACGAGCAGTACTTC. It translates to CASSLVGLAGASHEQYF.